These 2 T cell receptor beta chains were all obtained from the same sample, sequenced in a study of shared clonotypes between healthy human individuals (dated by TCRdb to the early 2020s). Library generation was performed with the immunoSEQ multiplex PCR assay. TCRdb carries this immuneACCESS record with in-frame sequences only. Its versions omit some clonotypes, under half of them owing to an unresolved V gene in the studies checked, with the rest unexplained. Here the sample has approximately 530,000 clones; almost 97% occur a single time. The top ten clones comprise under 0.06% of the sample. Sequenced input: naive CD4+ T cells sorted from blood. In the paper's terms, the cell subset or site label means: CD45RA+ positively selected. The receptor set was obtained from a woman aged 25 to 39 in good health.

V and J are TRBV7-6 and TRBJ2-7, with a tentative D call TRBD1 (5 bases). This CDR3 contains 13 residues. The germline V and J ends were trimmed by 5 bases and 4 bases, with 12 bases remaining between them. The germline CDR1 and CDR2 sequences are SGHVS and FNYEAQ. CDR3 in DNA: TGTGCCAGCAGCATCCAGCAGGGTTACGAGCAGTACTTC. Translated, it gives CASSIQQGYEQYF. Full variable domain (rest looked up from reference TRBV7-6 and TRBJ2-7): GAGVSQSPRYKVTKRGQDVALRCDPISGHVSLYWYRQALGQGPEFLTYFNYEAQQDKSGLPNDRFSAERPEGSISTLTIQRTEQRDSAMYRCASSIQQGYEQYFGPGTRLTVT.

The chain employs TRBV6-5 and TRBJ2-1; TRBD2 aligns across 9 bases. Germline V gives CDR1 MNHEY, CDR2 SVGAGI. The J segment lost 6 bases and the V segment lost 3 bases, leaving 6 bases of the junction unmatched. There are 15 residues in the CDR3. CDR3 coding DNA: TGTGCCAGCAGTTATGCGGGAGGGAATTCCAATGAGCAGTTCTTC. Protein: CASSYAGGNSNEQFF.